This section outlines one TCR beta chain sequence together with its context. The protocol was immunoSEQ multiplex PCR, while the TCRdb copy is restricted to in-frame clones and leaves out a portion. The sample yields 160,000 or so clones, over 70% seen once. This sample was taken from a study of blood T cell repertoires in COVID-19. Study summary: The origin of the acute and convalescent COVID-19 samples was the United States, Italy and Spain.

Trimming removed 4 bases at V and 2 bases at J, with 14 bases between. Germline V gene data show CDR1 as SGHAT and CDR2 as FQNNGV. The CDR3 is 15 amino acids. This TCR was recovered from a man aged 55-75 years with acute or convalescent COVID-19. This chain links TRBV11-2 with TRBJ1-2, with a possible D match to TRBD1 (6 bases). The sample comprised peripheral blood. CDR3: CASSSFATGNYGYTF. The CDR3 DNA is TGTGCCAGCAGCTCGTTCGCTACAGGGAACTATGGCTACACCTTC.